Each of the 27 T cell receptor beta chains below was sequenced from the same sample in a study of cytomegalovirus exposure and HLA in healthy donors. With 60 Vbeta and 13 Jbeta primers, the PCR was carried out. TCRdb keeps only in-frame clones here, not all; method: immunoSEQ multiplex PCR. The sample yields roughly 130,000 clones, less than 85% seen once. The sample was PBMCs. The receptors shown here come from a man younger than 30 in good health and CMV-seropositive.

The V gene is TRBV9, the J gene TRBJ2-3, with TRBD2 identical over 10 bases. The CDR3 is made up of 17 amino acids. With V trimmed by 0 bases and J by 0 bases, 4 bases remained unmatched. The germline gives CDR1 SGDLS, CDR2 YYNGEE. The CDR3 spells CASSVGLAGASTDTQYF. CDR3 bases: TGTGCCAGCAGCGTAGGTCTAGCGGGAGCCAGCACAGATACGCAGTATTTT.

The chain has TRBV9 and TRBJ2-7; the match to TRBD2 covers 12 bases. This CDR3 contains 17 residues. Germline CDR1 SGDLS, CDR2 YYNGEE. The trim removed 0 bases at V and 2 bases at J, leaving 6 bases unmatched. The CDR3 loop is CASSVGLAGASPYEQYF. DNA of the CDR3: TGTGCCAGCAGCGTAGGACTAGCGGGAGCGTCCCCCTACGAGCAGTACTTC. The full variable domain, completed using reference TRBV9 and TRBJ2-7, is DSGVTQTPKHLITATGQRVTLRCSPRSGDLSVYWYQQSLDQGLQFLIQYYNGEERAKGNILERFSAQQFPDLHSELNLSSLELGDSALYFCASSVGLAGASPYEQYFGPGTRLTVT.

CDR3 protein: CASSFPGLADNEQFF. CDR3 nucleotide sequence: TGTGCCAGCAGCTTTCCGGGACTAGCGGACAATGAGCAGTTCTTC. V and J are TRBV7-6 and TRBJ2-1; 11 bases are shared with TRBD2. This CDR3 is 15 amino acids long. The germline CDR1 and CDR2 sequences are SGHVS and FNYEAQ. V lost 3 bases to trimming and J lost 5 bases; unmatched junction nucleotides: 3.

This chain connects TRBV6-6 to TRBJ1-2; TRBD1 matches at 7 bases. The CDR3 has 14 amino acids. The germline gives CDR1 MNHNY, CDR2 SVGAGI (reference sequence). The trim removed 0 bases at V and 9 bases at J, leaving 7 bases unmatched. CDR3 bases: TGTGCCAGCAGTTACTCTTATGACAGGGCGAGCTACACCTTC. Translation gives CASSYSYDRASYTF.

The sample holds one count of this clone. This chain links TRBV7-2 with TRBJ2-1, with D maybe TRBD2 (7 bases). Germline V gene sequence: CDR1 SGHTA, CDR2 FQGNSA. This CDR3 comprises 12 residues. The V gene lost 5 bases and the J gene lost 14 bases, with 16 bases spanning the gap. The CDR3 here is CASSLARGAKFF. CDR3 in DNA: TGTGCCAGCAGCCTGGCTCGGGGGGCTAAGTTCTTC.

This clone was seen only once. The chain carries TRBV6-1 and TRBJ1-1; unclear D gene. Germline values: CDR1 MNHNS, CDR2 SASEGT. This CDR3 is built from 13 residues. Deletions cut 5 bases from V and 2 bases from J, with 9 bases between. CDR3 DNA sequence: TGTGCCAGCAGTAGTCAGTTAAACACTGAAGCTTTCTTT. The encoded protein is CASSSQLNTEAFF.

The chain joins TRBV6-4 to TRBJ2-2; TRBD2 matches 7 bases. Germline trimming cut 6 bases from V and 3 bases from J; bases unmatched to any gene: 4. Germline lookup yields CDR1 MRHNA and CDR2 SNTAGT. The CDR3 is 14 amino acids. The chain's CDR3 is CASSRLADTGELFF. CDR3 DNA sequence: TGTGCCAGCAGCAGACTAGCCGACACCGGGGAGCTGTTTTTT.

The chain couples TRBV6-1 to TRBJ1-5, with 7 bases lining up with TRBD1. V was pared by 7 bases and J by 3 bases, with 9 bases of the junction left unmatched. This CDR3 has 15 residues. CDR1 and CDR2 (germline): MNHNS, SASEGT. The DNA for the CDR3 is TGTGCCAGCAAACTACAGGGGCGATACAATCAGCCCCAGCATTTT. Its protein is CASKLQGRYNQPQHF.

The gene calls are TRBV6-6 and TRBJ1-1; D uncertain. The ends were cut back, 6 bases at V and 3 bases at J, with 14 bases in the middle. CDR1 MNHNY and CDR2 SVGAGI come from the germline V gene (reference sequence). The CDR3 is 14 residues long. The CDR3 nucleotides are TGTGCCAGCAGCTACAGTAACAGTGACACTGAAGCTTTCTTT. Protein sequence: CASSYSNSDTEAFF.

The rearrangement uses TRBV27 and TRBJ2-1; 9 bases agree with TRBD1. In germline, CDR1 is MNHEY, CDR2 SMNVEV (reference sequence). There are 14 residues in the CDR3. The junction had 6 bases not matched to a gene; V was cut back by 5 bases and J by 7 bases. CDR3 in DNA: TGTGCCAGCAGTGCCCCGGGACAGGGAAATGAGCAGTTCTTC. Protein: CASSAPGQGNEQFF.

This clone has just a few counts. This rearrangement joins TRBV5-1 to TRBJ2-3, with 12 bases identical to TRBD2. V lost 4 bases, J lost 8 bases, and 8 bases stayed unmatched. The CDR3 is made up of 15 amino acids. In germline, CDR1 is SGHRS, CDR2 YFSETQ. As DNA, the CDR3 is TGCGCCAGCAGCGACCGTCGACTAGCGGGGGCTACGCAGTATTTT. This gives the protein CASSDRRLAGATQYF.

The rearrangement joins TRBV27 to TRBJ1-2, with D perhaps TRBD1 (5 bases). CDR3 size: 14 residues. V was pared by 5 bases and J by 7 bases, with 17 bases between. Per germline, CDR1 MNHEY and CDR2 SMNVEV (reference sequence). The CDR3 region is CASSPGSYVAGYTF. CDR3 bases: TGTGCCAGCAGTCCAGGGTCATATGTCGCTGGCTACACCTTC.

The chain carries TRBV28 and TRBJ2-7, with 8 bases aligning to TRBD1. V shed 10 bases and J 0 bases; nucleotides not matched to a gene: 11. The germline V gene encodes CDR1 MDHEN and CDR2 SYDVKM. This CDR3 spans 15 amino acids. Here the CDR3 DNA reads TGTGCCAACTCACAGGGGGACGCCTCCTCCTACGAGCAGTACTTC. It yields the protein CANSQGDASSYEQYF.

This clone has only one observation. The rearrangement joins TRBV9 to TRBJ2-3; 7 bases are shared with TRBD2. The CDR3 spans 16 residues. Germline V gives CDR1 SGDLS, CDR2 YYNGEE. The V segment lost 3 bases and the J segment 0 bases; nucleotides outside the gene matches: 7. The CDR3 DNA is TGTGCCAGCAGCGCCCCTAGCGGAGCCAGCACAGATACGCAGTATTTT. Protein: CASSAPSGASTDTQYF.

This rearrangement joins TRBV5-1 to TRBJ2-3; 7 positions agree with TRBD1. Trimming took 2 bases from V and 2 from J; bases not matched to a gene: 11. This CDR3 has 17 residues. Looked up from germline, CDR1 is SGHRS and CDR2 is YFSETQ. As DNA, the CDR3 is TGCGCCAGCAGCTTCGACCCGACAGGGATGGCCACAGATACGCAGTATTTT. Translating gives CASSFDPTGMATDTQYF.

The genes are TRBV10-3 and TRBJ2-7; 9 bases agree with TRBD1. This CDR3 has 13 residues. V was pared by 3 bases and J by 4 bases, with 1 base of the junction left unmatched. Germline V lookup: CDR1 ENHRY, CDR2 SYGVKD. In nucleotides, the CDR3 is TGTGCCATCAGTGAAGGGACAGGGTACGAGCAGTACTTC. Translation: CAISEGTGYEQYF.

The V and J genes are TRBV27 and TRBJ2-7; 10 bases are shared with TRBD1. Germline V gene lookup returns CDR1 MNHEY and CDR2 SMNVEV (reference sequence). This CDR3 has 15 amino acids. V shed 7 bases and J 3 bases; nucleotides not matched to a gene: 9. The CDR3 nucleotides read TGTGCCAGCACCTCGACAGGGGGCGGGGTCTACGAGCAGTACTTC. Translated, it gives CASTSTGGGVYEQYF.

This clone was counted a few times. V is TRBV28 and J is TRBJ1-2, with D possibly being TRBD1 (5 bases). V lost 5 bases, J lost 7 bases, and 23 bases lay in between. Germline lookup yields CDR1 MDHEN and CDR2 SYDVKM. This CDR3 is 16 amino acids long. The chain's CDR3 is CASSGGEGLPRLGYTF. For the CDR3, the DNA is TGTGCCAGCAGTGGAGGAGAGGGACTCCCCCGCCTTGGCTACACCTTC.

The chain joins TRBV5-1 to TRBJ1-3; 9 positions agree with TRBD1. Germline V CDR1 and CDR2: SGHRS, YFSETQ. J was trimmed by 3 bases and V by 7 bases; bases with no gene match: 5. This CDR3 region has 14 residues. This CDR3 reads CASSTGGFGNTIYF. The CDR3 DNA reads as TGCGCCAGCTCCACAGGGGGCTTTGGAAACACCATATATTTT.

As DNA, the CDR3 is TGTGCCAGCAGTTGGACAGGGGCGCTCCTGGAAAAACTGTTTTTT. Its protein is CASSWTGALLEKLFF. V is TRBV6-5 and J is TRBJ1-4; 9 nucleotides align to TRBD1. Germline CDR1 and CDR2: MNHEY and SVGAGI. The CDR3 runs to 15 residues. J was trimmed by 8 bases and V by 4 bases; bases with no gene match: 8.

The chain recombines TRBV28 with TRBJ2-3; TRBD2 matches 12 bases. Germline CDR1 reads MDHEN; CDR2 reads SYDVKM. V shed 10 bases, J shed 4 bases, and the junction held 9 bases outside the gene matches. The CDR3 is 15 amino acids. Written as DNA, the CDR3 is TGTGCCACCTGGCTAGCGGGAGGGGCCTCAGATACGCAGTATTTT. It is translated as CATWLAGGASDTQYF.

The rearrangement links TRBV11-2 to TRBJ1-6; D is undetermined. The V gene's germline CDR1 is SGHAT and CDR2 FQNNGV. Trimming removed 5 bases at V and 9 bases at J, with 20 bases between. The CDR3 length is 16 residues. The CDR3 coding sequence is TGTGCCAGCAGCCTCGTGAAGGGCGTCCGGGGTTCACCCCTCCACTTT. Translating gives CASSLVKGVRGSPLHF.

The rearrangement links TRBV5-1 to TRBJ2-7; the match to TRBD2 covers 7 bases. The CDR3 runs 12 residues. The V segment lost 7 bases and the J segment 2 bases; nucleotides outside the gene matches: 3. The germline V gene has CDR1 SGHRS and CDR2 YFSETQ. The CDR3 DNA reads TGCGCCAGCGGGGGGGGAGCCTACGAGCAGTACTTC. Translating it yields CASGGGAYEQYF.

This clone was seen more than once but under ten times. The chain has TRBV7-2 and TRBJ1-5; 8 bases map to TRBD1. CDR3 length: 14 residues. CDR1 is SGHTA, CDR2 FQGNSA, per germline. The V gene end was trimmed by 5 bases and the J gene end by 7 bases; junction bases not matched to a gene: 7. In nucleotides, the CDR3 is TGTGCCAGCAGCGGGATGGCAGGGGGCCAGCCCCAGCATTTT. Encoded protein: CASSGMAGGQPQHF.

The chain links TRBV28 to TRBJ2-7, with TRBD1 as a possible D gene (5 bases). Germline V lookup: CDR1 MDHEN, CDR2 SYDVKM. V gave up 3 bases and J gave up 5 bases, with 14 bases separating them. The CDR3 contains 14 residues. DNA for the CDR3: TGTGCCAGCAGTTTCAGGGCGGTTAAGAACGAGCAGTACTTC. Amino acid sequence: CASSFRAVKNEQYF. Full variable domain (rest looked up from reference TRBV28 and TRBJ2-7): DVKVTQSSRYLVKRTGEKVFLECVQDMDHENMFWYRQDPGLGLRLIYFSYDVKMKEKGDIPEGYSVSREKKERFSLILESASTNQTSMYLCASSFRAVKNEQYFGPGTRLTVT.

Many counts were recorded for this clone. Here the CDR3 reads CASSDGAGGSQPQHF. The CDR3 coding sequence is TGTGCCAGCAGTGATGGGGCAGGGGGTAGTCAGCCCCAGCATTTT. V is TRBV6-1 and J is TRBJ1-5; 7 bases agree with TRBD1. Trimming cost V 3 bases and J 6 bases; bases outside gene matches: 8. CDR3 size: 15 residues. Per the germline V gene, CDR1 is MNHNS and CDR2 is SASEGT.

The chain recombines TRBV5-1 with TRBJ2-7, with D possibly being TRBD1 (6 bases). The V gene's germline CDR1 is SGHRS and CDR2 YFSETQ. Trimming took 0 bases from V and 0 from J, leaving 10 bases between them. CDR3 length: 15 amino acids. CDR3 sequence: CASSLGTASSYEQYF. In DNA form, the CDR3 reads TGCGCCAGCAGCTTGGGGACAGCAAGCTCCTACGAGCAGTACTTC.